This passage covers 22 T cell receptor beta chains from one sample sequenced in a study of CD8+ T cells in alopecia areata. Following RNA extraction, reverse transcription yielded cDNA that acted as the sequencing template. Sequencing was performed with immunoSEQ multiplex PCR; in TCRdb, only in-frame clones are kept and a portion is missing. This table holds some 210,000 clones, 57% found once. The material sequenced was CD4+ T cells sorted from blood, taken at week 0. The receptors originated from a human donor with alopecia areata.

Details on this clone: Other nucleotide sequences from this sample produce the same CDR3. The V gene is TRBV29-1, the J gene TRBJ1-1; 7 bases align to TRBD1. The CDR3 contains 14 residues. The trim removed 6 bases at V and 3 bases at J, leaving 10 bases unmatched. Germline values: CDR1 SQVTM, CDR2 ANQGSEA. The CDR3 sequence: CSVTSGTVYTEAFF. The CDR3 DNA is TGCAGCGTCACCTCCGGGACAGTCTACACTGAAGCTTTCTTT.

This clone is categorized as medium-sized (0.01 to 0.1%). This chain joins TRBV5-6 and TRBJ2-1, with D unresolved. Looked up from germline, CDR1 is SGHDT and CDR2 is YYEEEE. The CDR3 sequence is 11 residues long. V lost 2 bases and J lost 9, with 6 bases in between. The CDR3 sequence: CASSLWGEQFF. CDR3 DNA: TGTGCCAGCAGCTTATGGGGTGAGCAGTTCTTC.

The chain uses TRBV18 and TRBJ2-2, with D tentatively TRBD1 (6 bases). V was pared by 3 bases and J by 4 bases, with 9 bases between. The CDR3 loop spans 14 amino acids. Germline CDR1 reads KGHSH; CDR2 reads LQKENI. The CDR3 loop is CASSPDSATGELFF. The DNA for the CDR3 is TGTGCCAGCTCACCGGACAGCGCCACCGGGGAGCTGTTTTTT.

The gene calls are TRBV2 and TRBJ1-1; possible D gene TRBD1, 6 bases. Germline CDR1 SNHLY, CDR2 FYNNEI. This CDR3 spans 18 amino acids. V lost 6 bases, J lost 0 bases, and 23 bases lay in between. CDR3 in amino acids: CASRKGGGRRALNTEAFF. Here the CDR3 DNA reads TGTGCCAGCAGGAAAGGAGGGGGACGGAGGGCGTTGAACACTGAAGCTTTCTTT.

This clone has only a few counts. This sequence joins TRBV30 and TRBJ1-2; D gene unclear. CDR1 GTSNPN and CDR2 SVGIG come from the germline V gene (reference sequence). V shed 3 bases and J shed 2 bases, with 16 bases lying between them. The CDR3 spans 15 residues. CDR3 nucleotides: TGTGCCTGGAGACGTTCGGCCAACTACAACTATGGCTACACCTTC. Protein sequence: CAWRRSANYNYGYTF.

This chain links TRBV5-6 with TRBJ1-2; D is ambiguous. The germline V gene encodes CDR1 SGHDT and CDR2 YYEEEE. V lost 0 bases, J lost 8 bases, and 17 bases lay in between. The CDR3 spans 15 residues. DNA for the CDR3: TGTGCCAGCAGCTTGGCCCACCAGGCCCGCCGGGGCTACACCTTC. It is translated as CASSLAHQARRGYTF.

The rearrangement uses TRBV6-5 and TRBJ2-7; unclear D gene. V was clipped by 5 bases and J by 0 bases, with 11 bases between them. The CDR3 covers 14 residues. Germline assignment: CDR1 MNHEY and CDR2 SVGAGI. This CDR3 is CASSEREVSYEQYF. The CDR3 DNA is TGTGCCAGCAGTGAAAGAGAGGTCTCCTACGAGCAGTACTTC.

This chain links TRBV18 with TRBJ2-1; D not resolved. The CDR3 is 12 amino acids. Germline V gene sequence: CDR1 KGHSH, CDR2 LQKENI. Trimming took 1 base from V and 5 from J, leaving 3 bases between them. CDR3 DNA: TGTGCCAGCTCACCACAGGACAATGAGCAGTTCTTC. Its translation is CASSPQDNEQFF. Based on the CDR3 plus reference TRBV18 and TRBJ2-1, the full variable domain is NAGVMQNPRHLVRRRGQEARLRCSPMKGHSHVYWYRQLPEEGLKFMVYLQKENIIDESGMPKERFSAEFPKEGPSILRIQQVVRGDSAAYFCASSPQDNEQFFGPGTRLTVL.

This clone was recorded once. V gene TRBV2 combines with J gene TRBJ1-2; 8 bases match TRBD1. From germline, CDR1 is SNHLY and CDR2 FYNNEI. V shed 6 bases and J 3 bases; nucleotides not matched to a gene: 6. CDR3 length: 14 residues. The CDR3 sequence is CASRGQAADYGYTF. CDR3 nucleotide sequence: TGTGCCAGCAGGGGACAGGCGGCTGACTATGGCTACACCTTC.

V usage is TRBV11-2 and J usage is TRBJ2-7; 7 positions match TRBD1. Germline V gene lookup returns CDR1 SGHAT and CDR2 FQNNGV. There are 15 residues in the CDR3. V dropped 5 bases and J dropped 9; count of bases not matched to a gene: 16. The CDR3 bases are TGTGCCAGCAGCAGTACGCAGGGGGTCCTCTCTGCGCAGTACTTC. Its protein product is CASSSTQGVLSAQYF.

This clone was detected a few times. The rearrangement links TRBV5-4 to TRBJ2-3; 8 bases agree with TRBD2. Germline trimming cut 2 bases from V and 6 bases from J; bases unmatched to any gene: 8. CDR1 and CDR2 from the germline V gene are SGHNT and YYREEE (reference sequence). The CDR3 length is 15 residues. The CDR3 here is CASSFAGRAVDTQYF. The CDR3 bases are TGTGCCAGCAGCTTCGCCGGGAGGGCCGTCGATACGCAGTATTTT. The complete variable domain, with remaining parts taken from reference TRBV5-4 and TRBJ2-3, reads ETGVTQSPTHLIKTRGQQVTLRCSSQSGHNTVSWYQQALGQGPQFIFQYYREEENGRGNFPPRFSGLQFPNYSSELNVNALELDDSALYLCASSFAGRAVDTQYFGPGTRLTVL.

This sequence joins TRBV9 and TRBJ1-2; tentative D call: TRBD1 (5 bases). This CDR3 is built from 12 residues. V was cut by 7 bases and J by 2 bases, with 9 bases left in between. The germline gives CDR1 SGDLS, CDR2 YYNGEE. The CDR3 is CASLSGNYGYTF. The DNA for the CDR3 is TGTGCCAGCCTCTCAGGGAACTATGGCTACACCTTC. The full variable domain, its missing parts supplied by reference TRBV9 and TRBJ1-2, is DSGVTQTPKHLITATGQRVTLRCSPRSGDLSVYWYQQSLDQGLQFLIQYYNGEERAKGNILERFSAQQFPDLHSELNLSSLELGDSALYFCASLSGNYGYTFGSGTRLTVV.

This clone was recorded a few times. The CDR3 loop reads CASSPQSQGNNEQFF. DNA for the CDR3: TGCGCCAGCAGCCCCCAGTCGCAGGGCAACAATGAGCAGTTCTTC. V is TRBV4-1 and J is TRBJ2-1, with a weak D call TRBD1 (5 bases). Between the trimmed V and J ends, which lost 4 bases and 5 bases, there was a span of 15 bases. The CDR3 extends over 15 amino acids. Germline V lookup: CDR1 MGHRA, CDR2 YSYEKL.

This clone was counted a few times. The J gene is TRBJ2-1, the V gene TRBV19; 15 nucleotides line up with TRBD2. The CDR3 is 16 residues long. Trimming cost V 4 bases and J 7 bases; bases outside gene matches: 5. CDR1 and CDR2 (germline): LNHDA, SQIVND (reference sequence). CDR3 sequence reads: CASSTTGLAGGNEQFF. The CDR3 nucleotides read TGTGCCAGTAGTACGACGGGACTAGCGGGAGGTAATGAGCAGTTCTTC.

The V gene is TRBV10-3, the J gene TRBJ1-2; TRBD1 aligns across 10 bases. The CDR3 contains 14 residues. Germline V lookup: CDR1 ENHRY, CDR2 SYGVKD. J was trimmed by 6 bases and V by 0 bases; bases with no gene match: 1. The CDR3 loop reads CAISESGTGDGYTF. The CDR3 DNA reads TGTGCCATCAGTGAGTCCGGGACAGGGGATGGCTACACCTTC.

In this sample, this clone is medium-sized. CDR3 loop: CASSETGEDGYTF. The CDR3 nucleotides read TGTGCCAGCAGTGAAACAGGGGAGGATGGCTACACCTTC. This chain connects TRBV2 to TRBJ1-2, with 7 bases identical to TRBD1. The CDR3 spans 13 residues. With 2 bases clipped from V and 6 bases from J, the junction kept 3 bases outside the gene matches. Germline assignment: CDR1 SNHLY and CDR2 FYNNEI.

This chain connects TRBV4-1 to TRBJ2-1; 9 bases line up with TRBD2. The CDR3 extends over 18 amino acids. CDR1 MGHRA and CDR2 YSYEKL come from the germline V gene. Trimming removed 3 bases from V and 9 bases from J; junction bases left unmatched: 18. The CDR3 spells CASSQYPFPGLAKTEQFF. DNA of the CDR3: TGCGCCAGCAGCCAGTATCCATTTCCCGGACTAGCGAAGACTGAGCAGTTCTTC.

This clone was seen more than once but under ten times. The chain has TRBV6-5 and TRBJ1-2; 7 bases agree with TRBD1. The J segment lost 4 bases and the V segment lost 6 bases, leaving 5 bases of the junction unmatched. Germline V CDR1 and CDR2: MNHEY, SVGAGI. The CDR3 is made up of 13 amino acids. CDR3 loop: CASRTRQGYGYTF. As DNA, the CDR3 is TGTGCCAGCAGAACTCGACAGGGCTATGGCTACACCTTC.

The chain links TRBV6-6 to TRBJ2-5, with D perhaps matching TRBD2 (5 bases). Germline CDR1 MNHNY, CDR2 SVGAGI (reference sequence). V was trimmed by 5 bases and J by 6 bases, leaving 13 bases between them. This CDR3 spans 13 amino acids. Here the CDR3 DNA reads TGTGCCAGCAGTGTCAAGGGCGGGCAGACCCAGTACTTC. Amino acids: CASSVKGGQTQYF.

The V call is TRBV29-1, the J call TRBJ1-1; no definite D call. V gave up 4 bases and J gave up 5 bases, with 14 bases separating them. The CDR3 runs to 13 residues. The V gene's germline CDR1 is SQVTM and CDR2 ANQGSEA. CDR3 loop: CSVARLEGTEAFF. CDR3 DNA sequence: TGCAGCGTTGCCAGGCTCGAGGGTACTGAAGCTTTCTTT. Full variable domain (rest looked up from reference TRBV29-1 and TRBJ1-1): SAVISQKPSRDICQRGTSLTIQCQVDSQVTMMFWYRQQPGQSLTLIATANQGSEATYESGFVIDKFPISRPNLTFSTLTVSNMSPEDSSIYLCSVARLEGTEAFFGQGTRLTVV.

The V call is TRBV29-1, the J call TRBJ2-3, with D possibly TRBD2 on 5 matching bases. Per germline, CDR1 SQVTM and CDR2 ANQGSEA. Trimming took off 7 bases at V and 2 bases at J, with 16 bases between the two ends. The CDR3 totals 14 residues. The CDR3: CSGVASGVTDTQYF. The CDR3 DNA reads TGCAGCGGAGTCGCGAGCGGTGTCACAGATACGCAGTATTTT.

The chain joins TRBV5-1 to TRBJ2-7; 9 bases are shared with TRBD1. J lost 3 bases, V lost 2 bases, and 3 bases had no gene match. This CDR3 is 14 amino acids long. Germline loops: CDR1 SGHRS, CDR2 YFSETQ. This CDR3 is CASSFRDRDYEQYF. The CDR3 bases are TGCGCCAGCAGCTTCCGGGACAGGGACTACGAGCAGTACTTC.